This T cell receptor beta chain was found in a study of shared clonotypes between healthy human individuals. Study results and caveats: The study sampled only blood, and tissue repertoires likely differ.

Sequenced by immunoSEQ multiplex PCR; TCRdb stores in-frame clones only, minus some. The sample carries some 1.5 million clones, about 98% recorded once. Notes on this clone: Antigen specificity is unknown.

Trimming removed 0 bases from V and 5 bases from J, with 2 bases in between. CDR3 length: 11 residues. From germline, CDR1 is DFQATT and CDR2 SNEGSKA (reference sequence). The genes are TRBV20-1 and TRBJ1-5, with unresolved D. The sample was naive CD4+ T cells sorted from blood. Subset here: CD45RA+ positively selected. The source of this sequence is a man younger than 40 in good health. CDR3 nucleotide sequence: TGCAGTGCTAGAGACCATCAGCCCCAGCATTTT. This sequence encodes CSARDHQPQHF.